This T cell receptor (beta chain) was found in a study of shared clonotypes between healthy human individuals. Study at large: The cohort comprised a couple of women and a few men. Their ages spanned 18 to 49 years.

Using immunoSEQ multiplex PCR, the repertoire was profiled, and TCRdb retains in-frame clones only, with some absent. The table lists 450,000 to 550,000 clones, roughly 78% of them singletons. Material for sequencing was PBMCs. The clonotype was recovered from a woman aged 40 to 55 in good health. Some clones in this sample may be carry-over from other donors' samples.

The CDR3 reads CATNRGLVGSEQFF. The CDR3 DNA follows: TGTGCCACGAATCGGGGGCTAGTGGGGAGTGAGCAGTTCTTC. V and J are TRBV7-2 and TRBJ2-1; either TRBD1 or TRBD2 may supply D (6 bases each). CDR1 is SGHTA, CDR2 FQGNSA, per germline. The CDR3 loop spans 14 amino acids. Trimming left V 10 bases short and J 9 bases short, with 22 bases between.